One and the same sample provided the 13 T cell receptor beta chains below, sequenced in a study of human T cells and chemical hapten exposure. The time point was: patch test 1, 2 weeks after DPC sensitization. Noted treatment: therapeutic diphenylcyclopropenone sensitization with weekly scalp DPC. It was from unfractionated whole blood that total RNA was extracted. Via MiXCR, TCRdb re-called the RACE reads, giving one row per CDR3 protein. The sample consists of 40,000 to 65,000 distinct CDR3 sequences, roughly 11% of them appearing once. This sample comprised whole blood, obtained in connection with sensitization to the hapten diphenylcyclopropenone (DPC). The receptor source for this set is a woman aged 40-49 years with alopecia areata. Some clones in this sample may be carry-over from other donors' samples.

As concerns this clonotype: A much larger clone lies one base from this, so it may be a read error. This chain joins TRBV5-1 and TRBJ1-1; tentatively, D is TRBD1 (5 bases). The CDR3 has 19 residues. Trimming pared 1 base from V and 5 bases from J, leaving 27 bases between. Germline-derived CDR1 and CDR2 are SGHRS and YFSETQ. Written as DNA, the CDR3 is TGCGCCAGCAGCTTGCTGGAACTTAGTTCAGGGAGGGAAGGGACTGAAGCTTTCTTT. Translated, it gives CASSLLELSSGREGTEAFF.

This sequence joins TRBV6-5 and TRBJ2-7; 9 nucleotides match TRBD1. The CDR3 totals 14 residues. Trimming at V came to 6 bases and at J to 2 bases, leaving 5 bases not matched to a gene. Per germline, CDR1 MNHEY and CDR2 SVGAGI. As DNA, the CDR3 is TGTGCCAGCAGAGAGACAGGGGGAACCTACGAGCAGTACTTC. This sequence encodes CASRETGGTYEQYF.

This clonotype has at least ten counts. The chain combines TRBV14 with TRBJ2-7; no clear D gene. CDR3 length: 12 residues. The germline CDR1 and CDR2 sequences are SGHDN and FVKESK. V dropped 1 base and J dropped 5 bases, with 6 bases sitting between them. The CDR3 coding sequence is TGTGCCAGCAGCCAAGTCCCCCACGAGCAGTACTTC. Amino acids: CASSQVPHEQYF.

This chain links TRBV11-2 with TRBJ1-4; D might be TRBD1 (6 bases). The length of the CDR3 is 15 residues. Germline V gives CDR1 SGHAT, CDR2 FQNNGV. V was shortened by 3 bases and J by 5 bases, with 13 bases between the two germline ends. CDR3 bases: TGTGCCAGCAGCTTCGGAAGGGGGAGAAATGAAAAACTGTTTTTT. It translates to CASSFGRGRNEKLFF.

This clonotype has a handful of counts. This chain joins TRBV2 and TRBJ2-5; D perhaps matches TRBD2 (5 bases). The CDR3 sequence is 12 residues long. CDR1 and CDR2 (germline): SNHLY, FYNNEI. V was clipped by 4 bases and J by 7 bases, with 10 bases between them. CDR3 residues: CASSVREGTQYF. The CDR3, as DNA: TGTGCCAGCAGTGTGAGAGAGGGGACCCAGTACTTC.

This clonotype was picked up a small number of times. The chain employs TRBV4-1 and TRBJ2-1, with 14 nucleotides matching TRBD2. Germline assignment: CDR1 MGHRA and CDR2 YSYEKL. The V segment lost 2 bases and the J segment 8 bases; nucleotides outside the gene matches: 14. The CDR3 runs to 19 residues. The CDR3 loop is CASSQFGTSGRSGWDEQFF. The DNA of the CDR3 is TGCGCCAGCAGCCAATTCGGGACTAGCGGGAGAAGTGGTTGGGATGAGCAGTTCTTC.

In its sample, this clonotype was seen many times. This rearrangement joins TRBV7-2 to TRBJ2-1; the match to TRBD2 covers 14 bases. The CDR3 runs to 15 residues. Trimming took 5 bases from V and 7 from J; bases not matched to a gene: 4. Germline values: CDR1 SGHTA, CDR2 FQGNSA. CDR3 residues: CASSLGLAGVNEQFF. CDR3 coding DNA: TGTGCCAGCAGCCTGGGACTAGCGGGAGTTAATGAGCAGTTCTTC.

The chain carries TRBV15 and TRBJ2-5; D possibly matches TRBD1 or TRBD2 (5 bases each). Trimming took off 0 bases at V and 5 bases at J, with 10 bases between the two ends. Germline CDR1 LNHNV, CDR2 YYDKDF (reference sequence). The CDR3 runs to 14 residues. CDR3 bases: TGTGCCACCAGCAGAGATCGGGGCGGGGAGACCCAGTACTTC. This translates into CATSRDRGGETQYF.

Only a few counts were recorded for this clonotype. V usage is TRBV7-9 and J usage is TRBJ2-4; 9 positions match TRBD2. The CDR3 totals 17 residues. CDR1 is SEHNR and CDR2 is FQNEAQ in the germline V gene (reference sequence). The junction had 11 bases not matched to a gene; V was cut back by 5 bases and J by 3 bases. The CDR3 nucleotides read TGTGCCAGCAGCCCGCTGGCGGCGGGGGGGCTCAAAAACATTCAGTACTTC. Residues: CASSPLAAGGLKNIQYF.

This clonotype was detected a few times. V is TRBV5-1 and J is TRBJ1-4; D gene ambiguous. CDR1 is SGHRS and CDR2 is YFSETQ in the germline V gene. CDR3 size: 14 residues. Trimming cost V 7 bases and J 5 bases, with 15 bases left between them. CDR3 protein: CASSTGTRNEKLFF. As DNA, the CDR3 is TGCGCCAGCTCCACCGGAACACGGAATGAAAAACTGTTTTTT. Full variable domain (rest looked up from reference TRBV5-1 and TRBJ1-4): KAGVTQTPRYLIKTRGQQVTLSCSPISGHRSVSWYQQTPGQGLQFLFEYFSETQRNKGNFPGRFSGRQFSNSRSEMNVSTLELGDSALYLCASSTGTRNEKLFFGSGTQLSVL.

CDR3 nucleotides: TGCAGTGCTAGAGCAGGAGGAAACTCCTACGAGCAGTACTTC. This codes for CSARAGGNSYEQYF. The rearrangement joins TRBV20-1 to TRBJ2-7, with TRBD2 as a possible D gene (5 bases). The CDR3 length is 14 residues. V lost 1 base, J lost 0 bases, and 10 bases lay in between. Germline values: CDR1 DFQATT, CDR2 SNEGSKA (reference sequence).

The chain employs TRBV6-1 and TRBJ1-5, with TRBD1 as a possible D gene (5 bases). V gave up 5 bases and J gave up 6 bases, with 14 bases separating them. There are 14 residues in the CDR3. CDR1 and CDR2 (germline): MNHNS, SASEGT. The CDR3 DNA reads as TGTGCCAGCAGTACCGGGACCACGGGTCAGCCCCAGCATTTT. It yields the protein CASSTGTTGQPQHF.

This clonotype has only a few counts. This chain uses TRBV7-2 with TRBJ1-1; D might be TRBD1 (5 bases). Per germline, CDR1 SGHTA and CDR2 FQGNSA. The length of the CDR3 is 14 residues. V lost 4 bases to trimming and J lost 1 base, with 10 bases between them. In DNA form, the CDR3 reads TGTGCCAGCAGCTCCGGGACCCAGAACACTGAAGCTTTCTTT. Amino acids: CASSSGTQNTEAFF. Variable domain in full (rest from reference TRBV7-2 and TRBJ1-1): GAGVSQSPSNKVTEKGKDVELRCDPISGHTALYWYRQSLGQGLEFLIYFQGNSAPDKSGLPSDRFSAERTGGSVSTLTIQRTQQEDSAVYLCASSSGTQNTEAFFGQGTRLTVV.